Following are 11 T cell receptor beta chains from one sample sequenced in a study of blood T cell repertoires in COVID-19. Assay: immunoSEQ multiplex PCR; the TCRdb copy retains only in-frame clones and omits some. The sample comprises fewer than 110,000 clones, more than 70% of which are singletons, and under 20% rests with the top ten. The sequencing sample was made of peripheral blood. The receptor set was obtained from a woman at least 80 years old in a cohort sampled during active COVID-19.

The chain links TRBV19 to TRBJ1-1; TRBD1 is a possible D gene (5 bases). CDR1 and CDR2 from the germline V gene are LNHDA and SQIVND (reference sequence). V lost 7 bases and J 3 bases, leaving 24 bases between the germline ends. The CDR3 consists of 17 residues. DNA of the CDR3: TGTGCCAGTAAGGATCGTGGCAGGGTTACCTTGGACACTGAAGCTTTCTTT. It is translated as CASKDRGRVTLDTEAFF. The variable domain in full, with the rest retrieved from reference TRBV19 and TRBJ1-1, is DGGITQSPKYLFRKEGQNVTLSCEQNLNHDAMYWYRQDPGQGLRLIYYSQIVNDFQKGDIAEGYSVSREKKESFPLTVTSAQKNPTAFYLCASKDRGRVTLDTEAFFGQGTRLTVV.

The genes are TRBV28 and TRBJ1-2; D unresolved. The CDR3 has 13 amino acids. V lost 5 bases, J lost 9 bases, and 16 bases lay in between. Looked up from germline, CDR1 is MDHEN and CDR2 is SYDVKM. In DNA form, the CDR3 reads TGTGCCAGCAGTCCGGGCGGGGAGTTAAGCTACACCTTC. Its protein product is CASSPGGELSYTF.

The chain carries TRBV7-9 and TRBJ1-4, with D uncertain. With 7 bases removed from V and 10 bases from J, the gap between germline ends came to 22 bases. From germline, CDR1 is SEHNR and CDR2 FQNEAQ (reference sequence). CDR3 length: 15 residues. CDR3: CASTGPDGFGGKLFF. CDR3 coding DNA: TGTGCCAGCACGGGCCCCGATGGGTTCGGCGGAAAACTGTTTTTT.

In nucleotides, the CDR3 is TGCGCCAGCAGCAGCCGGACAGGGGGCGCGGATGGCTACACCTTC. Encoded protein: CASSSRTGGADGYTF. V and J are TRBV5-1 and TRBJ1-2; 11 bases line up with TRBD1. V trimming: 4 bases; J trimming: 6 bases; junction bases outside the gene matches: 8. The CDR3 covers 15 residues. CDR1 is SGHRS, CDR2 YFSETQ, per germline.

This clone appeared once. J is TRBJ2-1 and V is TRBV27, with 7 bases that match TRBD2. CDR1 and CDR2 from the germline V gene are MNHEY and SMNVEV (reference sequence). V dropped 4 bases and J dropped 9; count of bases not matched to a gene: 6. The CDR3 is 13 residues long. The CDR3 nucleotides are TGTGCCAGCAGTTCCCGGGGGGTAAGTGAGCAGTTCTTC. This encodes CASSSRGVSEQFF.

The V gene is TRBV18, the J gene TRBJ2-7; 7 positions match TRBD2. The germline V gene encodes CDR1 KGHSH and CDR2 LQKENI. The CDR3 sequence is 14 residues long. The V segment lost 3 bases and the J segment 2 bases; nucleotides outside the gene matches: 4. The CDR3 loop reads CASSPGREAYEQYF. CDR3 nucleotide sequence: TGTGCCAGCTCACCCGGACGGGAGGCCTACGAGCAGTACTTC.

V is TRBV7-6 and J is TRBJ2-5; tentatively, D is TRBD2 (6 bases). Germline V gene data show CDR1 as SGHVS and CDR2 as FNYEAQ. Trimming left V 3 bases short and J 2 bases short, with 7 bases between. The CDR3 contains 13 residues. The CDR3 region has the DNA TGTGCCAGCAGCTTTAGCGGACAAGAGACCCAGTACTTC. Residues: CASSFSGQETQYF.

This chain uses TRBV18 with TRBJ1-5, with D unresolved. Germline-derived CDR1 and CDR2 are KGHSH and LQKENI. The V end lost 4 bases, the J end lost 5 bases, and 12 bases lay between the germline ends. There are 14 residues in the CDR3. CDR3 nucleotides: TGTGCCAGCTCACTAGTCTCCGGAGATCAGCCCCAGCATTTT. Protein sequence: CASSLVSGDQPQHF.

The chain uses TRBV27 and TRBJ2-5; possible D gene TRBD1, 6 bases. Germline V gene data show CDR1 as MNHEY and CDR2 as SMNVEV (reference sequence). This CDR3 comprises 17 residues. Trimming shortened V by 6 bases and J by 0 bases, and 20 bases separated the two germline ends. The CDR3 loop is CASSKPSTDRYQETQYF. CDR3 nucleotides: TGTGCCAGCAGCAAACCATCAACGGACAGATACCAAGAGACCCAGTACTTC.

The CDR3 DNA reads TGTGCCAGCTCACCTACCGAACCAACAAAAGGTATCGGGGAGACCCAGTACTTC. Its protein is CASSPTEPTKGIGETQYF. This chain connects TRBV18 to TRBJ2-5; D not resolved. The ends were cut back, 3 bases at V and 5 bases at J, with 25 bases in the middle. Looked up from germline, CDR1 is KGHSH and CDR2 is LQKENI. This CDR3 is 18 amino acids long.

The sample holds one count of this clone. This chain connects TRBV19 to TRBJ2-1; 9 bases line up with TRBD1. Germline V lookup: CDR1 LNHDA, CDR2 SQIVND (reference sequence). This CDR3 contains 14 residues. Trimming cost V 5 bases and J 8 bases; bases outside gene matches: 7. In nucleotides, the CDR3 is TGTGCCAGTAGTCTCCGACAGGGGGGTTATGAGCAGTTCTTC. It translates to CASSLRQGGYEQFF.